These 24 T cell receptor beta chains were sequenced from one sample in a study of blood T cell repertoires in COVID-19. Only in-frame clones appear in the TCRdb table, and some are missing; sequencing was by immunoSEQ multiplex PCR. The sample has around 270,000 clones; approximately 85% are singletons. The sample was peripheral blood. These receptor sequences come from a human donor with COVID-19, enrolled during active disease. The donor label of this sample is uncertain.

The chain recombines TRBV7-8 with TRBJ1-5, with D hard to call. Trimming left V 1 base short and J 5 bases short, with 12 bases between. Looked up from germline, CDR1 is SGHVS and CDR2 is FQNEAQ. This CDR3 has 15 residues. Here the CDR3 DNA reads TGTGCCAGCAGCTTAGAAGGAGGGTTTGATCAGCCCCAGCATTTT. Amino acid sequence: CASSLEGGFDQPQHF. Variable domain in full (rest from reference TRBV7-8 and TRBJ1-5): GAGVSQSPRYKVAKRGQDVALRCDPISGHVSLFWYQQALGQGPEFLTYFQNEAQLDKSGLPSDRFFAERPEGSVSTLKIQRTQQEDSAVYLCASSLEGGFDQPQHFGDGTRLSIL.

The rearrangement joins TRBV4-1 to TRBJ2-5; 12 nucleotides agree with TRBD2. Per the germline V gene, CDR1 is MGHRA and CDR2 is YSYEKL. The CDR3 is 16 residues long. V lost 1 base to trimming and J lost 5 bases; unmatched junction nucleotides: 5. CDR3 in amino acids: CASSQGTGLAGETQYF. The CDR3 coding sequence is TGCGCCAGCAGCCAAGGTACTGGACTAGCGGGGGAGACCCAGTACTTC.

The gene calls are TRBV5-8 and TRBJ1-3, with D uncertain. CDR3 size: 15 residues. V gave up 6 bases and J gave up 0 bases, with 13 bases separating them. Per the germline V gene, CDR1 is SGHTS and CDR2 is YDEGEE. CDR3 bases: TGTGCCAGCACCTATATGTCAAGCTCTGGAAACACCATATATTTT. Amino acids: CASTYMSSSGNTIYF.

The chain recombines TRBV11-2 with TRBJ1-4, with TRBD1 as a possible D gene (6 bases). The CDR3 totals 15 residues. Trimming shortened V by 5 bases and J by 4 bases, and 14 bases separated the two germline ends. CDR1 and CDR2 (germline): SGHAT, FQNNGV. CDR3 in amino acids: CASSPRQVNNEKLFF. The CDR3 DNA reads TGTGCCAGCAGCCCGAGACAGGTTAATAATGAAAAACTGTTTTTT.

This clone was picked up one time. The chain employs TRBV28 and TRBJ1-1; D unclear. The germline V gene has CDR1 MDHEN and CDR2 SYDVKM. This CDR3 spans 15 amino acids. Deletions cut 5 bases from V and 0 bases from J, with 13 bases between. CDR3 bases: TGTGCCAGCAGTCTCGCCGGGATAATGAACACTGAAGCTTTCTTT. Translated, it gives CASSLAGIMNTEAFF.

This chain joins TRBV9 and TRBJ2-3; 7 positions agree with TRBD2. This CDR3 is built from 18 residues. Germline CDR1 reads SGDLS; CDR2 reads YYNGEE. Trimming cost V 0 bases and J 2 bases; bases outside gene matches: 12. The chain's CDR3 is CASSVVSSGGPYTDTQYF. CDR3 bases: TGTGCCAGCAGCGTAGTGTCTAGCGGAGGGCCTTACACAGATACGCAGTATTTT.

The chain is built from TRBV7-2 and TRBJ2-7; 7 nucleotides align to TRBD1. Trimming removed 4 bases from V and 3 bases from J; junction bases left unmatched: 9. The CDR3 spans 15 residues. The germline V gene encodes CDR1 SGHTA and CDR2 FQGNSA. The CDR3 loop reads CASSSVSAGGYEQYF. CDR3 in DNA: TGTGCCAGCAGCTCGGTCTCGGCAGGGGGCTACGAGCAGTACTTC.

CDR3 nucleotide sequence: TGTGGCTATGGAGGGAGGAGGGAGGGCCGGGACGAGCAGTACTTC. Translation gives CGYGGRREGRDEQYF. The rearrangement joins TRBV28 to TRBJ2-7; 7 nucleotides match TRBD2. This CDR3 spans 15 amino acids. CDR1 MDHEN and CDR2 SYDVKM come from the germline V gene.

In its sample, this clone was seen a few times. The chain employs TRBV6-5 and TRBJ2-5; 7 bases line up with TRBD1. J lost 5 bases, V lost 5 bases, and 11 bases had no gene match. The CDR3 runs to 15 residues. Germline V gene data show CDR1 as MNHEY and CDR2 as SVGAGI. The CDR3 loop is CASSIDREAGETQYF. CDR3 coding DNA: TGTGCCAGCAGTATTGACAGGGAAGCAGGGGAGACCCAGTACTTC.

The rearrangement links TRBV3-1 (or the pseudogene TRBV3-2) to TRBJ2-7, with TRBD2 matching over 9 bases. Germline V gene data show CDR1 as LGHDT and CDR2 as YNNKEL (reference sequence). Unmatched junction bases numbered 6, after V lost 1 base and J lost 2 bases. The length of the CDR3 is 16 residues. This CDR3 is CASSQGLAENAYEQYF. In DNA form, the CDR3 reads TGTGCCAGCAGCCAAGGACTAGCGGAGAACGCCTACGAGCAGTACTTC.

The chain combines TRBV27 with TRBJ1-1, with D possibly being TRBD1 (6 bases). The germline CDR1 and CDR2 sequences are MNHEY and SMNVEV (reference sequence). V lost 2 bases and J lost 6, with 16 bases in between. CDR3 length equals 15 residues. The CDR3 bases are TGTGCCAGCAGTTTAGACCCCAGGGGCCTTTCTGAAGCTTTCTTT. Protein: CASSLDPRGLSEAFF.

J is TRBJ2-2 and V is TRBV19; possible D gene TRBD2, 5 bases. Germline V CDR1 and CDR2: LNHDA, SQIVND (reference sequence). V shed 3 bases and J shed 5 bases, with 16 bases lying between them. The length of the CDR3 is 16 residues. CDR3 sequence reads: CASSIEAGRGTGELFF. The CDR3 bases are TGTGCCAGTAGTATTGAGGCAGGCCGAGGGACCGGGGAGCTGTTTTTT.

J is TRBJ1-3 and V is TRBV15; D is undetermined. The length of the CDR3 is 15 residues. Germline values: CDR1 LNHNV, CDR2 YYDKDF (reference sequence). Deletions cut 0 bases from V and 4 bases from J, with 10 bases between. The CDR3 sequence is CATSRDRLGGNTIYF. CDR3 DNA: TGTGCCACCAGCAGAGATAGGCTAGGCGGAAACACCATATATTTT.

The V call is TRBV5-1, the J call TRBJ1-2; perhaps TRBD1 as D (5 bases). The CDR3 is made up of 15 amino acids. The V end lost 5 bases, the J end lost 5 bases, and 19 bases lay between the germline ends. Per germline, CDR1 SGHRS and CDR2 YFSETQ. CDR3 sequence reads: CASRDNFLGEYGYTF. In DNA, the CDR3 is TGCGCCAGCAGGGATAATTTTCTAGGGGAATATGGCTACACCTTC.

The chain is built from TRBV9 and TRBJ2-2; unclear D gene. The CDR3 totals 15 residues. V lost 0 bases and J lost 0, with 6 bases in between. Germline V gene data show CDR1 as SGDLS and CDR2 as YYNGEE. The CDR3 loop reads CASSVVSSNTGELFF. CDR3 DNA: TGTGCCAGCAGCGTAGTGTCCTCGAACACCGGGGAGCTGTTTTTT.

The V call is TRBV4-1, the J call TRBJ1-4, with D uncertain. CDR1 and CDR2 from the germline V gene are MGHRA and YSYEKL. The CDR3 spans 14 residues. Trimming cost V 4 bases and J 0 bases, with 6 bases left between them. The CDR3 DNA reads TGCGCCAGCAGCCGGTACACAACTAATGAAAAACTGTTTTTT. Residues: CASSRYTTNEKLFF.

This chain uses TRBV30 with TRBJ1-1; 7 bases fit TRBD1. CDR1 is GTSNPN, CDR2 SVGIG, per germline (reference sequence). This CDR3 contains 14 residues. V shed 0 bases, J shed 4 bases, and the junction held 5 bases outside the gene matches. The CDR3 sequence is CAWSVMGQTTEAFF. DNA of the CDR3: TGTGCCTGGAGTGTAATGGGACAGACCACTGAAGCTTTCTTT.

The chain joins TRBV3-1 (or the pseudogene TRBV3-2) to TRBJ2-7; D may be TRBD1 (6 bases). The CDR3 length is 14 residues. With 1 base removed from V and 0 bases from J, the gap between germline ends came to 7 bases. Germline values: CDR1 LGHDT, CDR2 YNNKEL (reference sequence). Written as DNA, the CDR3 is TGTGCCAGCAGCCAAGGGACAGTCTCCTACGAGCAGTACTTC. Its translation is CASSQGTVSYEQYF.

This clone came up a few times. This chain connects TRBV3-1 (or the pseudogene TRBV3-2) to TRBJ1-2; D might be TRBD1 (5 bases). Trimming left V 2 bases short and J 8 bases short, with 18 bases between. Germline CDR1 reads LGHDT; CDR2 reads YNNKEL (reference sequence). The CDR3 covers 15 residues. The CDR3 reads CASSQPLGRAEGYTF. CDR3 nucleotides: TGTGCCAGCAGCCAACCCCTTGGCAGGGCGGAGGGCTACACCTTC.

In its sample, this clone was seen a few times. This chain's CDR3 is CASSQDLASGSQYEQYF. The DNA of the CDR3 is TGCGCCAGCAGCCAAGATCTGGCTAGCGGGAGTCAATACGAGCAGTACTTC. V usage is TRBV4-3 and J usage is TRBJ2-7, with 10 bases aligning to TRBD2. The CDR3 covers 17 residues. V lost 0 bases and J lost 4; bases outside the gene matches: 9. From germline, CDR1 is LGHNA and CDR2 YSLEER.

The chain carries TRBV19 and TRBJ1-5; D possibly corresponds to TRBD1 (5 bases). The CDR3 sequence is 16 residues long. V was clipped by 2 bases and J by 2 bases, with 13 bases between them. From germline, CDR1 is LNHDA and CDR2 SQIVND (reference sequence). CDR3 in amino acids: CASSIRAGQGNQPQHF. In DNA form, the CDR3 reads TGTGCCAGTAGTATAAGAGCAGGGCAGGGCAATCAGCCCCAGCATTTT.

The rearrangement uses TRBV24-1 and TRBJ2-3; TRBD2 matches at 7 bases. The CDR3 is 15 residues long. Germline V gene data show CDR1 as KGHDR and CDR2 as SFDVKD. The V and J ends lost 5 bases and 2 bases, in that order; junction bases with no gene match: 6. The CDR3 DNA is TGTGCCACCAGTGTCGGAGCGGGATCCACAGATACGCAGTATTTT. Translating gives CATSVGAGSTDTQYF.

The genes are TRBV9 and TRBJ2-1; D uncertain. This CDR3 region has 15 residues. Germline CDR1 SGDLS, CDR2 YYNGEE. Trimming shortened V by 4 bases and J by 0 bases, and 11 bases separated the two germline ends. CDR3 bases: TGTGCCAGCAGCAGTTCCGGTTCCTCCTACAATGAGCAGTTCTTC. Amino acid sequence: CASSSSGSSYNEQFF.

This clone was seen only a few times. The chain has TRBV27 and TRBJ2-2; 13 nucleotides match TRBD2. V lost 7 bases and J lost 11; bases outside the gene matches: 13. Germline V gives CDR1 MNHEY, CDR2 SMNVEV (reference sequence). CDR3 length: 16 amino acids. The CDR3 spells CASTPVSGLAGPELFF. For the CDR3, the DNA is TGTGCCAGCACCCCTGTTTCGGGACTAGCGGGGCCAGAGCTGTTTTTT.